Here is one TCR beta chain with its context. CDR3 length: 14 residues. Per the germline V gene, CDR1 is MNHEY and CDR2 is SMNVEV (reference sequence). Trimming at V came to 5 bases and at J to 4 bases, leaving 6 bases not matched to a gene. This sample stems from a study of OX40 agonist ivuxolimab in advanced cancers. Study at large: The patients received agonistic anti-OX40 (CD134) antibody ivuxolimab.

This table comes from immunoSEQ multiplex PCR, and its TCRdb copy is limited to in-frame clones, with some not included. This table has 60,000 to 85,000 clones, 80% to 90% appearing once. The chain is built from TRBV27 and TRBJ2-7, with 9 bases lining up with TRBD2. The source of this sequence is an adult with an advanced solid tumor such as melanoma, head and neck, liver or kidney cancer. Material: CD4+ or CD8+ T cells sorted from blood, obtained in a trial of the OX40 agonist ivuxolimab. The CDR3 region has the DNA TGTGCCAGCAGTCCCTCTAGCGGGATATACGAGCAGTACTTC. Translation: CASSPSSGIYEQYF.